This TCR beta chain was profiled in a study of PD-1 blockade in mismatch repair-deficient tumors. Findings and caveats of the study: All three positive peptides came from frameshift mutations, yielding around 140 blood TCRs.

The time point denotes: approximately 11-day in vitro stimulation with candidate neoantigen peptide 7. All patients were mismatch repair deficient, assessed by either PCR or immunohistochemistry. Each of roughly seven ELISpot-reactive candidate peptides was used for approximately nine-day stimulation. A no-peptide control culture served as baseline for clone fold changes. The CDR3 sequence is 14 residues long. Trimming shortened V by 0 bases and J by 6 bases, and 8 bases separated the two germline ends. CDR1 is MDHEN and CDR2 is SYDVKM in the germline V gene. Only one count was recorded for this clone. Antigen unknown. The table came from immunoSEQ multiplex PCR; TCRdb's copy has only in-frame clones and leaves some out. Among approximately 10,000 clones listed, about 87% were seen once.

The source is an adult with mismatch repair-deficient cancer. The chain employs TRBV28 and TRBJ2-2; the D gene could be TRBD1 or TRBD2 (5 bases each). Sequenced here: cells cultured in vitro, sampled from a patient treated with pembrolizumab. The CDR3 spells CASSLWGESGELFF. CDR3 nucleotide sequence: TGTGCCAGCAGTTTATGGGGGGAGTCCGGGGAGCTGTTTTTT.